The next 10 T cell receptor beta chains were all read from a single sample in a study of T cells after posttransplantation cyclophosphamide (dated by TCRdb to about 2016). Receptor amplification or capture employed the immunoSEQ multiplex PCR assay. TCRdb holds this immuneACCESS table with in-frame rearrangements only. Some clones are missing; in checked studies, unresolved V genes explain under half, and the rest has no known cause. This sample gives about 3,300 clones in total; 70% to 80% of them show up just once. Clones ranked in the top ten supply roughly 21% of the sample. Sequenced material: memory CD8+ T cells sorted from blood. All receptors come from a woman aged 55 to 70 in good health, CMV-negative, and a related stem cell transplant donor.

A word on this clone: The DNA is left out, because the CDR3 cannot be placed on it with certainty; the CDR3 is given as TCRdb lists it. The same CDR3 also results from other DNA sequences found in this sample. The chain links TRBV6-6 to TRBJ1-6. Germline V CDR1 and CDR2: MNHNY, SVGAGI (reference sequence). The CDR3 sequence runs 14 residues, both termini included. The chain's CDR3 is CASILEGGNSPLHF.

The rearrangement links TRBV28 to TRBJ1-2, with D unclear. The CDR3 length is 15 residues. CDR1 and CDR2 (germline): MDHEN, SYDVKM. Trimming stripped 6 bases from V and 4 bases from J, with 18 bases between. CDR3 sequence: CASRRELSPSYGYTF. DNA for the CDR3: TGTGCCAGCAGACGGGAGTTAAGCCCTAGCTATGGCTACACCTTC.

The J gene is TRBJ2-1, the V gene TRBV5-5; a weak D match, TRBD2 (7 bases). This CDR3 region has 14 residues. V shed 2 bases and J shed 10 bases, with 16 bases lying between them. Germline lookup yields CDR1 SGHKS and CDR2 YYEKEE (reference sequence). In DNA form, the CDR3 reads TGTGCCAGCAGCTTACGAGGGGGGGCCTACGAGCAGTTCTTC. It specifies CASSLRGGAYEQFF.

This rearrangement joins TRBV6-5 to TRBJ1-4, with D perhaps TRBD1 (5 bases). Germline values: CDR1 MNHEY, CDR2 SVGAGI. V was pared by 6 bases and J by 7 bases, with 12 bases between. The CDR3 is made up of 13 amino acids. The CDR3 is CASSWGEGEKLFF. In DNA form, the CDR3 reads TGTGCCAGCAGCTGGGGGGAGGGTGAAAAACTGTTTTTT.

This clone has only one observation. The genes are TRBV6-4 and TRBJ1-2, with a tentative D call TRBD1 (6 bases). V was shortened by 0 bases and J by 6 bases, with 17 bases between the two germline ends. This CDR3 comprises 16 residues. Looked up from germline, CDR1 is MRHNA and CDR2 is SNTAGT. As DNA, the CDR3 is TGTGCCAGCAGTGACTCGAGCGAGCCAGGGGAAAATGGCTACACCTTC. Its protein is CASSDSSEPGENGYTF.

The gene calls are TRBV5-6 and TRBJ1-3; 7 bases align to TRBD1. CDR1 is SGHDT and CDR2 is YYEEEE in the germline V gene. The CDR3 is made up of 15 amino acids. V gave up 0 bases and J gave up 3 bases; unmatched junction bases: 3. The CDR3 coding sequence is TGTGCCAGCAGCTTGGAGGGGGCGCTTGGAAACACCATATATTTT. Translation gives CASSLEGALGNTIYF.

The rearrangement uses TRBV23-1 and TRBJ1-5; unclear D gene. TRBV23-1 has ORF status, its function being uncertain. The germline V and J ends were trimmed by 1 base and 0 bases, with 13 bases remaining between them. The CDR3 consists of 17 residues. The CDR3 region is CASSQCHLPSSNQPQHF. In DNA form, the CDR3 reads TGCGCCAGCAGTCAATGTCACCTCCCGAGTAGCAATCAGCCCCAGCATTTT.

The rearrangement links TRBV5-1 to TRBJ1-2; TRBD1 is a possible D gene (5 bases). This CDR3 is built from 16 residues. Trimming took 0 bases from V and 4 from J, leaving 16 bases between them. In germline, CDR1 is SGHRS, CDR2 YFSETQ. The CDR3 coding sequence is TGCGCCAGCAGCTTGGGACCTGGGGGGGGAATCTATGGCTACACCTTC. This sequence encodes CASSLGPGGGIYGYTF.

The CDR3 reads CASSLGRGKGVAAFF. The CDR3 nucleotides read TGTGCCAGCAGCTTAGGTAGGGGGAAGGGTGTAGCAGCTTTCTTT. This rearrangement joins TRBV7-9 to TRBJ1-1, with D possibly TRBD1 on 6 matching bases. This CDR3 is 15 amino acids long. Trimming cost V 1 base and J 10 bases, with 19 bases left between them. Germline-derived CDR1 and CDR2 are SEHNR and FQNEAQ (reference sequence).

V and J are TRBV7-2 and TRBJ2-1; D uncertain. V dropped 5 bases and J dropped 2 bases, with 7 bases sitting between them. Germline V CDR1 and CDR2: SGHTA, FQGNSA. The CDR3 loop spans 13 amino acids. The CDR3 is CASSPSAYNEQFF. The CDR3 DNA is TGTGCCAGCAGCCCCAGCGCCTACAATGAGCAGTTCTTC.